One sample yielded the 30 T cell receptor beta chains listed below, sequenced in a study of T cells expressing NK-cell markers. TCRdb re-called the 5' RACE reads and shows each CDR3 protein once, DNA omitted. The sample data list about 32,000 distinct CDR3 sequences. The sequenced sample consisted of blood T cells: a sorted CD56 or NKG2C T cell subset, CD4+ or CD8+ T cells, or bulk PBMC T cells (not recorded which). The receptors were gathered from a woman aged 18 to 75 in good health.

The chain uses TRBV29-1 and TRBJ2-2; TCRdb calls TRBD1, which cannot be checked without DNA. This CDR3 comprises 14 residues. CDR1 SQVTM and CDR2 ANQGSEA come from the germline V gene. The CDR3 is CSAWGGMDTGELFF.

This chain joins TRBV7-9 and TRBJ1-2; TCRdb returns TRBD1, unconfirmable since there is no DNA. The CDR3 covers 15 residues. Germline assignment: CDR1 SEHNR and CDR2 FQNEAQ (reference sequence). CDR3 in amino acids: CASSFSGQANYGYTF.

The chain links TRBV15 to TRBJ2-7; TCRdb's D gene call, TRBD2, goes unchecked for lack of DNA. Germline CDR1 is LNHNV and CDR2 is YYDKDF (reference sequence). CDR3 length: 14 amino acids. The CDR3 sequence: CATSRVGTSNEQYF.

The chain has TRBV20-1 and TRBJ2-7; the D call from TCRdb, TRBD1, cannot be confirmed without DNA. The CDR3 runs 12 residues. Germline CDR1 DFQATT, CDR2 SNEGSKA (reference sequence). CDR3: CSARRRGYEQYF.

The chain carries TRBV25-1 and TRBJ2-1; with no DNA, the TCRdb D assignment of TRBD2 cannot be verified. CDR1 is MGHDK, CDR2 SYGVNS, per germline. The CDR3 has 15 residues. CDR3 region: CASSDSGSRYNEQFF.

This rearrangement joins TRBV7-8 to TRBJ2-3; without DNA, the TCRdb call of TRBD2 cannot be checked. From germline, CDR1 is SGHVS and CDR2 FQNEAQ. CDR3 length: 16 amino acids. CDR3 protein: CASSPRTSGVADTQYF. Looking up the rest from reference TRBV7-8 and TRBJ2-3 gives the full variable domain: GAGVSQSPRYKVAKRGQDVALRCDPISGHVSLFWYQQALGQGPEFLTYFQNEAQLDKSGLPSDRFFAERPEGSVSTLKIQRTQQEDSAVYLCASSPRTSGVADTQYFGPGTRLTVL.

This chain links TRBV5-6 with TRBJ2-2; the TCRdb call, TRBD1, lacks DNA for checking. Germline V gene lookup returns CDR1 SGHDT and CDR2 YYEEEE. CDR3 length equals 16 residues. The CDR3 loop is CASSLPTGTGTGELFF. The variable domain in full, completed from reference TRBV5-6 and TRBJ2-2, reads DAGVTQSPTHLIKTRGQQVTLRCSPKSGHDTVSWYQQALGQGPQFIFQYYEEEERQRGNFPDRFSGHQFPNYSSELNVNALLLGDSALYLCASSLPTGTGTGELFFGEGSRLTVL.

The chain is built from TRBV25-1 and TRBJ1-2; TCRdb reports TRBD1, a call that lacks DNA to check it against. The CDR3 has 17 amino acids. The germline V gene has CDR1 MGHDK and CDR2 SYGVNS. The CDR3 here is CASSEEFGTGELNGYTF.

The chain has TRBV7-9 and TRBJ2-5; TCRdb reports TRBD2, a call that lacks DNA to check it against. The CDR3 is made up of 19 amino acids. In germline, CDR1 is SEHNR, CDR2 FQNEAQ (reference sequence). The CDR3 reads CASSLSGGWGLELQETQYF.

The chain employs TRBV20-1 and TRBJ1-2; TCRdb calls TRBD1, which cannot be checked without DNA. This CDR3 has 14 residues. In germline, CDR1 is DFQATT, CDR2 SNEGSKA (reference sequence). This chain's CDR3 is CSARVPGTDYGYTF.

The chain employs TRBV3-1 and TRBJ2-7; TCRdb outputs TRBD2, but without DNA this stays unchecked. CDR1 and CDR2 (germline): LGHDT, YNNKEL (reference sequence). The CDR3 runs 17 residues. The CDR3 loop is CASSQVSGTNNFYEQYF.

CDR3 protein: CASSPRGIQETQYF. The V call is TRBV19, the J call TRBJ2-5; TCRdb's D call of TRBD1 is untestable without DNA. CDR1 and CDR2 from the germline V gene are LNHDA and SQIVND (reference sequence). This CDR3 has 14 residues. Full variable domain (remainder filled in from reference TRBV19 and TRBJ2-5): DGGITQSPKYLFRKEGQNVTLSCEQNLNHDAMYWYRQDPGQGLRLIYYSQIVNDFQKGDIAEGYSVSREKKESFPLTVTSAQKNPTAFYLCASSPRGIQETQYFGPGTRLLVL.

V is TRBV15 and J is TRBJ2-1; TCRdb returns TRBD2, unconfirmable since there is no DNA. Germline V CDR1 and CDR2: LNHNV, YYDKDF (reference sequence). The CDR3 spans 16 residues. This CDR3 reads CATSGTGKNHKYEQFF.

CDR3 sequence reads: CASSEGDSTDTQYF. The V gene is TRBV9, the J gene TRBJ2-3; as DNA is missing, the TRBD2 call by TCRdb cannot be tested. This CDR3 has 14 residues. Per germline, CDR1 SGDLS and CDR2 YYNGEE.

This rearrangement joins TRBV6-1 to TRBJ2-2; TCRdb outputs TRBD2, but without DNA this stays unchecked. Per the germline V gene, CDR1 is MNHNS and CDR2 is SASEGT. CDR3 size: 15 residues. Here the CDR3 reads CASRLAGKNTGELFF.

The V gene is TRBV28, the J gene TRBJ2-1; checking the TCRdb D call of TRBD2 is not possible without DNA. This CDR3 is 14 amino acids long. Germline V lookup: CDR1 MDHEN, CDR2 SYDVKM. CDR3 in amino acids: CASSPRGILNEQFF.

This clonotype is medium-sized by frequency. This chain joins TRBV12-3 or TRBV12-4 and TRBJ2-1; lacking DNA, the TRBD2 call made by TCRdb goes unchecked. The CDR3 extends over 16 amino acids. The CDR3 spells CASSPQGYGAANEQFF.

The rearrangement uses TRBV5-1 and TRBJ2-1; TCRdb proposes TRBD2, but this gene call is untestable without DNA. Germline CDR1 is SGHRS and CDR2 is YFSETQ. There are 13 residues in the CDR3. CDR3 in amino acids: CASSTTSANEQFF.

The chain recombines TRBV5-1 with TRBJ2-1; TCRdb gives TRBD1 as the D gene, but with no DNA this cannot be confirmed. The CDR3 loop spans 15 amino acids. Germline CDR1 reads SGHRS; CDR2 reads YFSETQ. The CDR3 loop reads CASSLGDRLYNEQFF.

The CDR3 region is CASSFSGTEAFF. This rearrangement joins TRBV7-9 to TRBJ1-1. Germline V gene lookup returns CDR1 SEHNR and CDR2 FQNEAQ (reference sequence). This CDR3 has 12 amino acids.

The chain couples TRBV20-1 to TRBJ1-1; TCRdb outputs TRBD1, but without DNA this stays unchecked. The germline CDR1 and CDR2 sequences are DFQATT and SNEGSKA (reference sequence). The CDR3 covers 12 residues. CDR3 protein: CSARNRDTEAFF.

The chain recombines TRBV5-1 with TRBJ2-4; TCRdb's assignment of TRBD2 cannot be checked, as there is no DNA. Germline CDR1 and CDR2: SGHRS and YFSETQ. The CDR3 sequence is 18 residues long. The CDR3 loop is CASSLSPPRAEKGDIQYF.

The chain uses TRBV4-1 and TRBJ2-3; TCRdb designates TRBD1, a call that cannot be tested without DNA. The length of the CDR3 is 19 residues. CDR1 MGHRA and CDR2 YSYEKL come from the germline V gene. The CDR3 loop is CASSPSGIGTSTPADTQYF.

The chain uses TRBV7-9 and TRBJ1-2; the TRBD1 assignment by TCRdb is unverifiable without DNA. Germline V gives CDR1 SEHNR, CDR2 FQNEAQ (reference sequence). CDR3 size: 15 residues. CDR3 residues: CASSLPRGPQYGYTF.

The CDR3 protein is CASSLQLAGENEQFF. This chain connects TRBV5-1 to TRBJ2-1; the D call of TRBD2 rests on TCRdb alone, since no DNA is present to check it. This CDR3 contains 15 residues. The V gene's germline CDR1 is SGHRS and CDR2 YFSETQ.

The rearrangement joins TRBV4-1 to TRBJ2-5; there is no DNA to check the TCRdb D call of TRBD1. The CDR3 has 15 residues. CDR1 and CDR2 (germline): MGHRA, YSYEKL. The CDR3 sequence is CASSQEMDREETQYF.

The rearrangement joins TRBV6-1 to TRBJ2-7; without DNA, the TCRdb call of TRBD1 cannot be checked. The CDR3 consists of 14 residues. Germline V CDR1 and CDR2: MNHNS, SASEGT. The CDR3: CASSEPGQIYEQYF.

V and J are TRBV12-3 or TRBV12-4 and TRBJ2-7; TCRdb's assignment of TRBD1 cannot be checked, as there is no DNA. The CDR3 sequence is 15 residues long. CDR3 region: CASSFQRGLSYEQYF.

V and J are TRBV12-3 or TRBV12-4 and TRBJ2-5; the TCRdb call, TRBD2, lacks DNA for checking. This CDR3 region has 12 residues. The CDR3 loop is CASSKALETQYF.

V is TRBV7-9 and J is TRBJ1-5; as DNA is missing, the TRBD1 call by TCRdb cannot be tested. The germline CDR1 and CDR2 sequences are SEHNR and FQNEAQ (reference sequence). The CDR3 sequence is 14 residues long. CDR3 sequence reads: CASSSGPWGQPQHF.